The 14 T cell receptor beta chains given below trace back to one sample, sequenced in a study of T-cell memory formation after mild COVID-19. In TCRdb, the 5' RACE reads were re-called with MiXCR into one record per CDR3 protein. The data hold approximately 560,000 distinct CDR3 sequences, with around 16% observed a single time. Specimen: PBMCs or a T cell subset sorted from them (not recorded which). These receptors all come from an adult woman who had mild COVID-19 (a few samples of this study predate the infection). Cell type and time point are not known.

This clonotype has only a few counts. V usage is TRBV7-3 and J usage is TRBJ2-2; no definite D call. This CDR3 spans 13 amino acids. From germline, CDR1 is SGHTA and CDR2 FQGTGA. V was pared by 5 bases and J by 4 bases, with 8 bases between. This CDR3 reads CASSMASTGELFF. The CDR3, as DNA: TGTGCCAGCAGCATGGCAAGCACCGGGGAGCTGTTTTTT.

The chain employs TRBV4-1 and TRBJ2-7; D possibly corresponds to TRBD1 (6 bases). Trimming removed 2 bases at V and 6 bases at J, with 11 bases between. There are 13 residues in the CDR3. The germline gives CDR1 MGHRA, CDR2 YSYEKL. The CDR3 DNA reads TGCGCCAGCAGCCAAAACAGGGTGACCGAGCAGTACTTC. It encodes CASSQNRVTEQYF.

This CDR3 reads CATSPAGGPSSYNEQFF. CDR3 nucleotide sequence: TGTGCCACCAGTCCGGCGGGGGGGCCCTCCTCCTACAATGAGCAGTTCTTC. The V call is TRBV24-1, the J call TRBJ2-1, with 9 bases identical to TRBD2. Trimming cost V 6 bases and J 0 bases; bases outside gene matches: 8. The germline V gene encodes CDR1 KGHDR and CDR2 SFDVKD. The CDR3 contains 17 residues.

V gene TRBV12-3 or TRBV12-4 combines with J gene TRBJ2-5; D gene ambiguous. This CDR3 spans 13 amino acids. The V and J ends lost 6 bases and 0 bases respectively, with 8 bases between them. In DNA, the CDR3 is TGTGCCAGCAGCCGCCTGAACCAAGAGACCCAGTACTTC. Translated: CASSRLNQETQYF.

The table lists this clonotype with a few counts. This chain uses TRBV5-5 with TRBJ2-7, with 12 nucleotides matching TRBD1. Germline V gives CDR1 SGHKS, CDR2 YYEKEE (reference sequence). V gave up 4 bases and J gave up 5 bases; unmatched junction bases: 19. The CDR3 consists of 19 residues. The CDR3 sequence is CASSVPGQGALRTRDEQYF. The CDR3 coding sequence is TGTGCCAGCAGCGTTCCGGGACAGGGGGCGTTGAGGACTAGAGACGAGCAGTACTTC.

The rearrangement links TRBV7-9 to TRBJ1-1; TRBD1 might be the D (5 bases). Germline loops: CDR1 SEHNR, CDR2 FQNEAQ (reference sequence). V dropped 3 bases and J dropped 4 bases, with 15 bases sitting between them. The CDR3 loop spans 15 amino acids. CDR3 loop: CASSFSGGVGTEAFF. CDR3 bases: TGTGCCAGCAGCTTTAGCGGGGGGGTCGGCACTGAAGCTTTCTTT.

This clonotype was counted between two and nine times. The chain uses TRBV7-9 and TRBJ1-1; perhaps TRBD1 as D (6 bases). This CDR3 region has 14 residues. V was trimmed by 3 bases and J by 2 bases, leaving 10 bases between them. Germline CDR1 SEHNR, CDR2 FQNEAQ (reference sequence). The CDR3 region has the DNA TGTGCCAGCAGCTTCAGGGGCCCCAACACTGAAGCTTTCTTT. Translation gives CASSFRGPNTEAFF.

The sample holds a few counts of this clonotype. CDR3 sequence (DNA): TGTGCCACCAGCGATCGTCGGGGTTTCCTCGGATCACCCCTCCACTTT. It translates to CATSDRRGFLGSPLHF. V and J are TRBV15 and TRBJ1-6; D unclear. CDR3 length equals 16 residues. Germline CDR1 reads LNHNV; CDR2 reads YYDKDF (reference sequence). V lost 5 bases to trimming and J lost 10 bases, with 21 bases between them.

This clonotype was seen a few times. The CDR3 DNA reads as TGTGCCAGCAGTAGAAACACAGGGCCCGGGGGCACAGATACGCAGTATTTT. It encodes CASSRNTGPGGTDTQYF. The gene calls are TRBV27 and TRBJ2-3; a weak D match, TRBD1 (6 bases). Germline V gene lookup returns CDR1 MNHEY and CDR2 SMNVEV (reference sequence). V shed 5 bases and J shed 1 base, with 19 bases lying between them. The CDR3 extends over 17 amino acids.

The V call is TRBV30, the J call TRBJ2-2; D is uncertain. Trimming took off 0 bases at V and 1 base at J, with 12 bases between the two ends. In germline, CDR1 is GTSNPN, CDR2 SVGIG (reference sequence). This CDR3 region has 16 residues. The CDR3 sequence is CAWSVRLSLNTGELFF. The CDR3, as DNA: TGTGCCTGGAGTGTACGACTCTCCTTGAACACCGGGGAGCTGTTTTTT.

This clonotype showed up many times. The V call is TRBV20-1, the J call TRBJ2-3, with a weak D call TRBD1 (6 bases). V lost 3 bases and J lost 1, with 14 bases in between. Germline lookup yields CDR1 DFQATT and CDR2 SNEGSKA (reference sequence). The CDR3 contains 15 residues. The CDR3 here is CSASSGASRTDTQYF. DNA for the CDR3: TGCAGTGCTAGTTCAGGGGCCTCGCGCACAGATACGCAGTATTTT.

This clonotype was seen a handful of times. This chain uses TRBV9 with TRBJ1-6; tentatively, D is TRBD1 (5 bases). V was pared by 3 bases and J by 7 bases, with 14 bases between. CDR1 and CDR2 (germline): SGDLS, YYNGEE. The CDR3 is made up of 15 amino acids. The CDR3: CASSGRGGGNSPLHF. The CDR3 region has the DNA TGTGCCAGCAGCGGCAGAGGTGGGGGGAATTCACCCCTCCACTTT. The whole variable domain, remainder taken from reference TRBV9 and TRBJ1-6, is DSGVTQTPKHLITATGQRVTLRCSPRSGDLSVYWYQQSLDQGLQFLIQYYNGEERAKGNILERFSAQQFPDLHSELNLSSLELGDSALYFCASSGRGGGNSPLHFGNGTRLTVT.

This clonotype turned up a few times. V gene TRBV9 combines with J gene TRBJ2-7; the D is unclear. Between the trimmed V and J ends, which lost 0 bases and 1 base, there was a span of 8 bases. The germline gives CDR1 SGDLS, CDR2 YYNGEE. The CDR3 is 14 amino acids. The CDR3 spells CASSVERASYEQYF. DNA of the CDR3: TGTGCCAGCAGCGTAGAAAGAGCTTCCTACGAGCAGTACTTC.

The V gene is TRBV24-1, the J gene TRBJ1-2; tentatively, D is TRBD1 (6 bases). This CDR3 has 12 amino acids. V lost 10 bases and J 4 bases, leaving 12 bases between the germline ends. Looked up from germline, CDR1 is KGHDR and CDR2 is SFDVKD. CDR3: CATWQGGYGYTF. The CDR3 DNA reads TGTGCCACATGGCAAGGGGGCTATGGCTACACCTTC.